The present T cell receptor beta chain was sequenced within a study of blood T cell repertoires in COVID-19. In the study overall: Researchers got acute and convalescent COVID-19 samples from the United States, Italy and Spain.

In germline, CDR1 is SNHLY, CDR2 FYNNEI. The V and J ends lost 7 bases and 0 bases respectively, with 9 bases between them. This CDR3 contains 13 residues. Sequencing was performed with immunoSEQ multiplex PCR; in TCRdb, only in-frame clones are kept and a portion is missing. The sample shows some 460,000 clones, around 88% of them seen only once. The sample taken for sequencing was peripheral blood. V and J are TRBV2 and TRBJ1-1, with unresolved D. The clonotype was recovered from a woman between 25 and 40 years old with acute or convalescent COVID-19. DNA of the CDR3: TGTGCCAGCATGCGGTTCATGAACACTGAAGCTTTCTTT. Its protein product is CASMRFMNTEAFF.